This T cell receptor beta chain was recorded in a study of post-analysis software for immune sequencing data (dated by TCRdb to between 2015 and 2017). For the wider study: The recorded disease courses included relapsing-remitting, secondary progressive and progressive-relapsing multiple sclerosis, and some patients had no subtype annotation. Patient repertoires were compared against roughly 10 previously published healthy control repertoires from donors aged about 6 to 28 years. A subset of samples was prepared in parallel using single-end sample barcoding, then pooled and co-amplified after Illumina adapter ligation. Results the study describes overall, beyond this receptor: Significantly lower normalized Chao1 diversity was found in multiple sclerosis patients than in controls, suggesting substantial peripheral T-cell clonal expansion. The multiple sclerosis patient group was slightly younger than the control group. Direct clustering with F measure revealed strong co-clustering of samples prepared in the same batch, which led to a batch-effect correction. A few TRBV segments, including TRBV5-6, TRBV5-1 and TRBV20-1, were significantly more frequent in patients than controls.

V is shortened by 5 bases, J by 6 bases, and the region joining them spans 23 bases. Taken from cysteine to phenylalanine, the CDR3 has 17 residues. Only the CDR3 DNA is retained, 51 bases long and in frame from the first base. CDR1 and CDR2 are drawn from the germline V gene: SGHTA, FQGTGA. The method was PCR. Sequencer: Illumina HiSeq 2500. To reduce PCR and sequencing biases, unique molecular identifiers were incorporated into the TCR beta cDNA libraries. Some 500,000 cDNA molecules were obtained for every 1 to 10 million input T cells, so each molecule roughly corresponded to one T cell. Patient libraries were prepared and sequenced with the same protocol used for the earlier healthy control dataset. Within a given batch, samples were prepared together, multiplexed and sequenced on the same HiSeq lane. The study's processing was this. MIGEC handled the raw barcoded reads, throwing out single-read molecular identifier groups before consensus assembly and CDR3 extraction. Clonotype tables were post-analysed with VDJtools, and diversity was normalized by down-sampling all datasets to the smallest sample size. To correct batch-related cross-sample contamination, repertoire overlap clustering matched CDR3 amino acid sequences but not nucleotide sequences. TCRdb applied fastp at Q25 and MiXCR to the public reads, then kept only in-frame beta chains. CDR3 protein sequences are deduplicated, and each keeps its most common genes and DNA. It is TCRdb's table, rather than the study itself, that gives the V and J calls and clone size. The sample includes 800,000 to 950,000 distinct CDR3 sequences, with approximately 53% observed a single time. The biggest ten clones account for approximately 4.3% of the sample.

TCR beta repertoires were profiled from peripheral blood of about a dozen young patients with multiple sclerosis to demonstrate the VDJtools post-analysis software. The patients with multiple sclerosis were children and adolescents between roughly 6 and 15 years of age. A remark on this clonotype: Its antigen remains unidentified. Within one base of it there is no much larger clone, and no base qualities were kept.

The rearranged chain carries TRBV7-3 and TRBJ2-1; the D call is tentative, TRBD1 or TRBD2, as each matches 5 bases. The specimen sequenced was blood. The origin of this receptor is a girl aged 5-17 years with multiple sclerosis. The DNA sequence follows: TGTGCCAGCAGCCTCCTCCCCGGGGCTAGTAATGGCAATGAGCAGTTCTTC. This translates into CASSLLPGASNGNEQFF.